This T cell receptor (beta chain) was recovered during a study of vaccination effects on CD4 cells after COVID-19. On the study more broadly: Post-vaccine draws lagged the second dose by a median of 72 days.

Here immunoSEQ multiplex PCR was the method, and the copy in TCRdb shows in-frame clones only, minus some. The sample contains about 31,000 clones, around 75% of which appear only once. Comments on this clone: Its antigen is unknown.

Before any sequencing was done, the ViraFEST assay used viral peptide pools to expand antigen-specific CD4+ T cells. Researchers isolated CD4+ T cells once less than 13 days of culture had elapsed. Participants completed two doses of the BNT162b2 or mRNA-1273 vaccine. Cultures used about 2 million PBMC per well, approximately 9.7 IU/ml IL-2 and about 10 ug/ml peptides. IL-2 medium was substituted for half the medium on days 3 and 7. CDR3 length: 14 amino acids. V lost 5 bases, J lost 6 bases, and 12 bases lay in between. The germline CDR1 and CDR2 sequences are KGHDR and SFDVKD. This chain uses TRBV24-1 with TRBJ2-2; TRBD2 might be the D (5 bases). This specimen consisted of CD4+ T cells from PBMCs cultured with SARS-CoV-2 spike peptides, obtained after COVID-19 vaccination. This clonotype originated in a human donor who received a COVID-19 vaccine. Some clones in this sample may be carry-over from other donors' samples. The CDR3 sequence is CATSGSDSAGELFF. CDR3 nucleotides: TGTGCCACCAGTGGTAGCGATTCGGCCGGGGAGCTGTTTTTT.